The entry below gives a single T cell receptor (beta chain) sequence along with its context. Antigen unknown. 13 Jbeta primers and 60 Vbeta primers were used for the PCR. Assay: immunoSEQ multiplex PCR; the TCRdb copy retains only in-frame clones and omits some. The sample holds about 120,000 clones. The V gene's germline CDR1 is SGHDN and CDR2 FVKESK. The CDR3 loop spans 15 amino acids. The V gene end was trimmed by 6 bases and the J gene end by 8 bases; junction bases not matched to a gene: 12. This entry is derived from a study of cytomegalovirus exposure and HLA in healthy donors. Findings and caveats of the study: The authors listed 150 or so TCR beta chains as cytomegalovirus-associated. Association with HLA alleles at 0.05 false discovery rate was found for 15,000 to 20,000 TCR beta sequences in a later analysis.

Specimen: PBMCs. The chain carries TRBV14 and TRBJ2-3, with 9 bases lining up with TRBD1. This TCR came from a man younger than 30 in good health and CMV-seronegative. CDR3 loop: CASRPGGQGFGTQYF. The CDR3 nucleotides read TGTGCCAGCAGACCCGGGGGACAGGGATTTGGTACGCAGTATTTT.